Listed below are T cell receptor beta chains from one sample, sequenced in a study of blood T cell repertoires in COVID-19. The protocol was immunoSEQ multiplex PCR, while the TCRdb copy is restricted to in-frame clones and leaves out a portion. The sample contains 290,000 or so clones, 75% to 85% of which appear only once. The sequenced sample was peripheral blood. The receptors shown here come from a man aged 50 or older with active or convalescent COVID-19. Each CDR3 is given without its conserved first and last residue. Where a row states a size, it is once, few, many or the class of an expanded clone; other rows omit it.

clone_size v_call cdr3_aa
NA TRBV13 ASSFPGTDTQY
NA TRBV7-4 ASSLVASGRARTGELF
few TRBV21-1 ASTSKEGLRPNTEAF
once TRBV19 ASSRDQETQY
NA TRBV6-6 ASSRTRRGVSSYNSPLH
NA TRBV27 ASSPRGPYEQY
NA TRBV4-1 ASSQAGLPGETQY
NA TRBV25-1 ASSDTGQSYEQY
NA TRBV19 ASLDSRINEKLF
NA TRBV30 AWSRQYNQPQH
NA TRBV18 ASSLTTGTGVYGYT
NA TRBV2 ASSEQKNTEAF
NA TRBV4-1 ASSQPRQGLGTEAF
NA TRBV30 AWSGKVGTNPSSGANVLT
once TRBV5-1 ASSLNPVGGGGDTQY
NA TRBV19 ASSIVHRGPLNIQY
NA TRBV5-5 ASSLEGVLSSGANVLT
NA TRBV6-5 ASSYQGQGVTEAF
NA TRBV3-1/TRBV3-2 ASSQDKTELGREGEAF
NA TRBV11-2 ASSSEDRATYEQY
NA TRBV5-1 ASSLAGGHYEQY
few TRBV7-9 ASSLGRGDLFYNEQF
NA TRBV6-6 ASTPEAVSYNEQF
NA TRBV19 ASRPGGLNTGELF
NA TRBV7-9 ASSLAGTGTGGTYGYT
NA TRBV4-3 ASSQDSSFSGRITDTQY
NA TRBV11-2 ASSHGGRISSGANVLT
NA TRBV6-5 ASSDPRTSRETQY
once TRBV5-1 ASSWKGGGTEAF